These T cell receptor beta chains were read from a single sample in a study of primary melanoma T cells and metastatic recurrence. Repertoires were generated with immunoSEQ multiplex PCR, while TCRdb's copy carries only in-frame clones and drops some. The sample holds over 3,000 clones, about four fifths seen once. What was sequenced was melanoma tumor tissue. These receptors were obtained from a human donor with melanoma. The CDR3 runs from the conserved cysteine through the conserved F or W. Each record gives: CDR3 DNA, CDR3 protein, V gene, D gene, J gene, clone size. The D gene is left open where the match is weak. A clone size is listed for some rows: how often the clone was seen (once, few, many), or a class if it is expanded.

TGTGCCAGCAGCTTACGAGGGTCGGTGGGGGGTAACACTGAAGCTTTCTTT,CASSLRGSVGGNTEAFF,TRBV11-3,-,TRBJ1-1,few
TGTGCCAGCAGTTATCTTTCCGGGTGGCAAGAGACCCAGTACTTC,CASSYLSGWQETQYF,TRBV6-8,-,TRBJ2-5,-
TGTGCCAGCACTCCGGGTGGGGACTTCACCGAGCAGTACTTC,CASTPGGDFTEQYF,TRBV6-8,-,TRBJ2-7,-
TGTGCCAGCAGTTACGGACTGGTGGGGGAGCTGTTTTTT,CASSYGLVGELFF,TRBV6-8,-,TRBJ2-2,-
TGTGCCAGCAGCTGGGACGGAAGAAATGAAAAACTGTTTTTT,CASSWDGRNEKLFF,TRBV16,-,TRBJ1-4,-
TGTGCCAGCTCACTACTAACAGGGGAAGCCGGGGAGCTGTTTTTT,CASSLLTGEAGELFF,TRBV18,TRBD1,TRBJ2-2,-
TGTGCCAGCAGTTACTCGACGATCGGCCGGTATGGCTACACCTTC,CASSYSTIGRYGYTF,TRBV6-8,-,TRBJ1-2,-
TGTGCCAGTAGTATTAGCTCCTCTAGCGGGGTGGAGACCCAGTACTTC,CASSISSSSGVETQYF,TRBV19,TRBD2,TRBJ2-5,-
TGTGCCAGCAGCCGGCGGCCTAGCGGGAGCTCCTACGAGCAGTACTTC,CASSRRPSGSSYEQYF,TRBV6-8,TRBD2,TRBJ2-7,few
TGTGCCAGCAGCTTAGTTGGACAGGGGGTGGGCTACACCTTC,CASSLVGQGVGYTF,TRBV11-3,TRBD1,TRBJ1-2,-
TGTGCCTGGATGAAGGCCCGATCTGGAAACACCATATATTTT,CAWMKARSGNTIYF,TRBV30,-,TRBJ1-3,-
TGTGCCATCAGTGGGTTGGGACAGGGGAGCTCCTACGAGCAGTACTTC,CAISGLGQGSSYEQYF,TRBV6-8,TRBD1,TRBJ2-7,large
TGTGCCAGCAGATTCGTAGCGGGAGGGCCGGAGACCCAGTACTTC,CASRFVAGGPETQYF,TRBV11-3,TRBD2,TRBJ2-5,-
TGCGCCAGCAGCTTGTACATCCTGGGACAGGGGTACGATACGCAGTATTTT,CASSLYILGQGYDTQYF,TRBV5-1,TRBD1,TRBJ2-3,-
TGTGCCTGCCTGACGCAGCGGGGAGGCTACACCTTC,CACLTQRGGYTF,TRBV30,-,TRBJ1-2,-
TGCGCCAGCAGCCGCGACTTGGGGGCATGGGAGCAGTACTTC,CASSRDLGAWEQYF,TRBV5-1,-,TRBJ2-7,-
TGTGCCAGCAGTTACCTGGGACAGCCATCACGGGCGGGAGTCGCAGATACGCAGTATTTT,CASSYLGQPSRAGVADTQYF,TRBV6-8,-,TRBJ2-3,-
TGTGCCAGCAGTTCCGGGGCTTACTACGAGCAGTACTTC,CASSSGAYYEQYF,TRBV28,-,TRBJ2-7,-
TGTGCCAGCAGTTACGATTCGGGTTTAGCCAAAAACATTCAGTACTTC,CASSYDSGLAKNIQYF,TRBV6-8,-,TRBJ2-4,-
TGTGCCAGTAGCCTAGCGGGCACAGATACGCAGTATTTT,CASSLAGTDTQYF,TRBV19,TRBD2,TRBJ2-3,-
TGTGCCTCCATCTCCTTCGGGGGCAATGAGCAGTTCTTC,CASISFGGNEQFF,TRBV30,-,TRBJ2-1,-
TGTGCCAGCAGCGCGTCAGGGGGGTCCTACGAGCAGTACTTC,CASSASGGSYEQYF,TRBV28,-,TRBJ2-7,-
TGTGCCAGTATGAGGGACGTTCTTGGCACTGAAGCTTTCTTT,CASMRDVLGTEAFF,TRBV19,-,TRBJ1-1,-
TGTGCCAGCAGCTTGGGGGAAATGAACACTGAAGCTTTCTTT,CASSLGEMNTEAFF,TRBV11-3,-,TRBJ1-1,-
TGTGCCATTTCGAGGGACAGCTCCTATAATTCACCCCTCCACTTT,CAISRDSSYNSPLHF,TRBV6-8,TRBD1,TRBJ1-6,-
TGTGCCAGTACCCCCAGCGGGGAATGGATTTACACCATATATTTT,CASTPSGEWIYTIYF,TRBV19,-,TRBJ1-3,-
TGTGCCAGCATCTTCGGACAGAACTATGGCTACACCTTC,CASIFGQNYGYTF,TRBV12-1,-,TRBJ1-2,-